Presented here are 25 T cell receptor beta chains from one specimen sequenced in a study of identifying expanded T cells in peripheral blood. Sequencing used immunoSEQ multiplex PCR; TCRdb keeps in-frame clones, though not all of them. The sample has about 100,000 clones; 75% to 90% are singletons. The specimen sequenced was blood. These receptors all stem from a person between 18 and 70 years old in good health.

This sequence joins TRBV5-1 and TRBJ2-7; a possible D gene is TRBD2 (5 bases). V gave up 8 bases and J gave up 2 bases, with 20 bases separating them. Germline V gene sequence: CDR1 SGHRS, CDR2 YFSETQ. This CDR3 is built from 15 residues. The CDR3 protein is CASRLLAGAAYEQYF. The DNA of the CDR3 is TGCGCCAGTAGACTCTTGGCGGGCGCGGCCTACGAGCAGTACTTC.

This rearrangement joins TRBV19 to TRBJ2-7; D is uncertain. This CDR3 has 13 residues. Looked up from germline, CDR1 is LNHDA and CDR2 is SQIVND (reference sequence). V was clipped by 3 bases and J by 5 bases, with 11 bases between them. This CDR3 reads CASSIPPVNEQYF. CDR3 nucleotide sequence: TGTGCCAGTAGTATTCCTCCAGTGAACGAGCAGTACTTC. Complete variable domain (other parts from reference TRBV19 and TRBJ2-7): DGGITQSPKYLFRKEGQNVTLSCEQNLNHDAMYWYRQDPGQGLRLIYYSQIVNDFQKGDIAEGYSVSREKKESFPLTVTSAQKNPTAFYLCASSIPPVNEQYFGPGTRLTVT.

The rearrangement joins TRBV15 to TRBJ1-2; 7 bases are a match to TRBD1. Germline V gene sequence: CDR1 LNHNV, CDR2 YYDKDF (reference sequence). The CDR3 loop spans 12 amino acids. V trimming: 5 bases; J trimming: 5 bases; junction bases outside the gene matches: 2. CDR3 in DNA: TGTGCCACCAGCCGGGACAGTTATGGCTACACCTTC. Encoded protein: CATSRDSYGYTF.

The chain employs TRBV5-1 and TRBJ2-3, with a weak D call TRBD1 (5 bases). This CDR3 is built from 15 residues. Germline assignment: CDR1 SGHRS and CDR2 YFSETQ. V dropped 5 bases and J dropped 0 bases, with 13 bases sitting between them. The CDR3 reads CASSPGASSTDTQYF. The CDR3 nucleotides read TGCGCCAGCAGTCCTGGGGCCTCTAGCACAGATACGCAGTATTTT.

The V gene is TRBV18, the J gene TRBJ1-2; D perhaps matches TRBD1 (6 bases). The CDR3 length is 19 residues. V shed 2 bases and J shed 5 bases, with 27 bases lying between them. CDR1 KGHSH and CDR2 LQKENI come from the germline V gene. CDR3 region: CASSPMATGTLLNQYGYTF. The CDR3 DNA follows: TGTGCCAGCTCACCAATGGCCACCGGGACACTATTGAACCAGTATGGCTACACCTTC.

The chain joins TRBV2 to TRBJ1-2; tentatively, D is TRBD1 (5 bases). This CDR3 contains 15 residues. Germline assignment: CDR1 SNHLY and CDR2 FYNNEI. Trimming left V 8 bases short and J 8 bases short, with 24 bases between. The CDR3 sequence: CASHRHFGGSEGYTF. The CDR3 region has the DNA TGTGCCAGCCATAGACATTTCGGGGGTTCTGAAGGCTACACCTTC. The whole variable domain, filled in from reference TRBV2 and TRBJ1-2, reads EPEVTQTPSHQVTQMGQEVILRCVPISNHLYFYWYRQILGQKVEFLVSFYNNEISEKSEIFDDQFSVERPDGSNFTLKIRSTKLEDSAMYFCASHRHFGGSEGYTFGSGTRLTVV.

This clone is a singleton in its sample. The CDR3 region has the DNA TGTGCCACCAGTACCGGGGGGCCGCTGACCCAGTACTTC. It is translated as CATSTGGPLTQYF. The chain is built from TRBV15 and TRBJ2-5; tentatively, D is TRBD2 (7 bases). CDR1 LNHNV and CDR2 YYDKDF come from the germline V gene (reference sequence). The CDR3 spans 13 residues. Trimming removed 6 bases at V and 7 bases at J, with 15 bases between.

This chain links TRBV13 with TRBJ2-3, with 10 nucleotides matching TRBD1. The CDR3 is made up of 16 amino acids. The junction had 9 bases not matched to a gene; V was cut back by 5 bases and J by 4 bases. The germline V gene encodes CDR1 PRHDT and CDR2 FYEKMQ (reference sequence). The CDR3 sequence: CASSRRGTGVPDTQYF. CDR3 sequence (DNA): TGTGCCAGCAGCCGCCGTGGGACAGGGGTCCCAGATACGCAGTATTTT.

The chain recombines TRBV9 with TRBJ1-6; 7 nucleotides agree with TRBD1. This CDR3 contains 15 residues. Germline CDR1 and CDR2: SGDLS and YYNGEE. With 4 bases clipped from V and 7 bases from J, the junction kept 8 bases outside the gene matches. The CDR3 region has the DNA TGTGCCAGCAGCACCCGGACAGGACAGAATTCACCCCTCCACTTT. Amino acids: CASSTRTGQNSPLHF.

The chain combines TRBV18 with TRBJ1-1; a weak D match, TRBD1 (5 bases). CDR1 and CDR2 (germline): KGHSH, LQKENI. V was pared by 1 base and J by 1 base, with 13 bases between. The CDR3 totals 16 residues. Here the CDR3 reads CASSPQMPGPNTEAFF. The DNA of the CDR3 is TGTGCCAGCTCACCACAGATGCCAGGGCCGAACACTGAAGCTTTCTTT.

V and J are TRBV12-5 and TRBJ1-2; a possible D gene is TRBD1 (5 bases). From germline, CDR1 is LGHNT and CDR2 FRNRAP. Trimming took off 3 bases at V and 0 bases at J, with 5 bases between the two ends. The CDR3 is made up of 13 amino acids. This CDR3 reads CASGLGANYGYTF. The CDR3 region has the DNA TGTGCTAGTGGTTTAGGGGCTAACTATGGCTACACCTTC.

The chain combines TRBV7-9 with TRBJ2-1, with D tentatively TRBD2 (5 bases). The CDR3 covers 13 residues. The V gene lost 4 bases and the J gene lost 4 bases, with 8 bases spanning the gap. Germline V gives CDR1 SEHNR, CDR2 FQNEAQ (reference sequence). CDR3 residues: CASSSTGYNEQFF. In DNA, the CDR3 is TGTGCCAGCAGCTCGACGGGGTACAATGAGCAGTTCTTC.

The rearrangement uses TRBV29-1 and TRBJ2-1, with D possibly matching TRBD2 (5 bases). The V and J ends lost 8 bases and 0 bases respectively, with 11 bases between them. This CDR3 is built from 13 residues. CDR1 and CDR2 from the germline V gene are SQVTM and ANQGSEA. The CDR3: CSSSEGSYNEQFF. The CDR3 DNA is TGCAGCTCGTCAGAGGGCTCCTACAATGAGCAGTTCTTC.

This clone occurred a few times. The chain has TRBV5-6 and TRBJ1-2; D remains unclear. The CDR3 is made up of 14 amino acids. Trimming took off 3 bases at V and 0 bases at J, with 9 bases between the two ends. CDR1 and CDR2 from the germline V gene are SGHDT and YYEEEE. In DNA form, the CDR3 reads TGTGCCAGCAGCTCCCCGAGGGCTAACTATGGCTACACCTTC. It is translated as CASSSPRANYGYTF.

CDR3 loop: CASSDFGGWETQYF. The CDR3 DNA follows: TGTGCCAGCAGTGACTTTGGTGGGTGGGAGACCCAGTACTTC. The chain links TRBV2 to TRBJ2-5; the D is unclear. Trimming pared 3 bases from V and 5 bases from J, leaving 13 bases between. There are 14 residues in the CDR3. Germline assignment: CDR1 SNHLY and CDR2 FYNNEI.

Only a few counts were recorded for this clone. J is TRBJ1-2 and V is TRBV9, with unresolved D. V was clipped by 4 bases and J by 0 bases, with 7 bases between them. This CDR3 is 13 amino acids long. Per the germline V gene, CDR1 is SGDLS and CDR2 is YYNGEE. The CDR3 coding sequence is TGTGCCAGCAGCAGAGCGGCTAACTATGGCTACACCTTC. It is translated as CASSRAANYGYTF. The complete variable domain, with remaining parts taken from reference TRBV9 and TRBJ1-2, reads DSGVTQTPKHLITATGQRVTLRCSPRSGDLSVYWYQQSLDQGLQFLIQYYNGEERAKGNILERFSAQQFPDLHSELNLSSLELGDSALYFCASSRAANYGYTFGSGTRLTVV.

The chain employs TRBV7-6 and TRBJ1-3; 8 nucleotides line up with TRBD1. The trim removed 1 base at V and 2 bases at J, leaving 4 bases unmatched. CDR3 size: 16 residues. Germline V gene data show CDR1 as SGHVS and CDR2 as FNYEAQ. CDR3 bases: TGTGCCAGCAGCTTAGGACAGGGGATGGCTGGAAACACCATATATTTT. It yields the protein CASSLGQGMAGNTIYF.

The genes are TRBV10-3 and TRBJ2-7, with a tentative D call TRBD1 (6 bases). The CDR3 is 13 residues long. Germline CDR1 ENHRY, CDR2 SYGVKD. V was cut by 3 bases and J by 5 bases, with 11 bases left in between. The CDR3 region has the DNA TGTGCCATCAGTGATGTCAAGGGGGACGAGCAGTACTTC. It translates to CAISDVKGDEQYF.

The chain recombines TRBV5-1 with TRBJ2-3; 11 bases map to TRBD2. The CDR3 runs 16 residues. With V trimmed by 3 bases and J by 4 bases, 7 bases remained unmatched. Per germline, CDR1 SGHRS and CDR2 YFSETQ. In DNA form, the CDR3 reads TGCGCCAGCAGCTCAACTAGCGGGAGAGGGTCAGATACGCAGTATTTT. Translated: CASSSTSGRGSDTQYF. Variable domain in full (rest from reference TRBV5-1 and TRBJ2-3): KAGVTQTPRYLIKTRGQQVTLSCSPISGHRSVSWYQQTPGQGLQFLFEYFSETQRNKGNFPGRFSGRQFSNSRSEMNVSTLELGDSALYLCASSSTSGRGSDTQYFGPGTRLTVL.

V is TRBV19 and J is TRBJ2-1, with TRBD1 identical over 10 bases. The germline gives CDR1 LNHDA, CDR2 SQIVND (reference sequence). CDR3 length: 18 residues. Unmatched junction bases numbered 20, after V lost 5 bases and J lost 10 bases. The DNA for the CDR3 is TGTGCCAGTAGTCAAGGGTCAGACAGGGGGCGCCCCGTTTTGGAGCAGTTCTTC. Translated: CASSQGSDRGRPVLEQFF. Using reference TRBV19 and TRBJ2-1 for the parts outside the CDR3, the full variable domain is DGGITQSPKYLFRKEGQNVTLSCEQNLNHDAMYWYRQDPGQGLRLIYYSQIVNDFQKGDIAEGYSVSREKKESFPLTVTSAQKNPTAFYLCASSQGSDRGRPVLEQFFGPGTRLTVL.

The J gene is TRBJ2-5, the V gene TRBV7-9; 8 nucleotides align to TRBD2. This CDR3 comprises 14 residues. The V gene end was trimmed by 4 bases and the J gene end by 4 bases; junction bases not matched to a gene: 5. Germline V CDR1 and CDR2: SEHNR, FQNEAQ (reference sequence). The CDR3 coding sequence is TGTGCCAGCAGCTCGCCAACTAGCGGAGAGACCCAGTACTTC. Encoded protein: CASSSPTSGETQYF.

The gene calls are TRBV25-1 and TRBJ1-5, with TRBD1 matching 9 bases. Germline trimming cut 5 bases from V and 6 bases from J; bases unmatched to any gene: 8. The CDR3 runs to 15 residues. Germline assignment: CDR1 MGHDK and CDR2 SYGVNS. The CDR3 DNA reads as TGTGCCAGCAGTCCCCCGGACAGGGGATGTCAGCCCCAGCATTTT. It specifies CASSPPDRGCQPQHF.

The CDR3 coding sequence is TGTGCCAGTAGTGGGGGACAGGGCTACGAGCAGTACTTC. Amino acid sequence: CASSGGQGYEQYF. V and J are TRBV19 and TRBJ2-7; 9 bases are a match to TRBD1. The CDR3 length is 13 residues. Looked up from germline, CDR1 is LNHDA and CDR2 is SQIVND (reference sequence). Trimming cost V 5 bases and J 3 bases; bases outside gene matches: 2.

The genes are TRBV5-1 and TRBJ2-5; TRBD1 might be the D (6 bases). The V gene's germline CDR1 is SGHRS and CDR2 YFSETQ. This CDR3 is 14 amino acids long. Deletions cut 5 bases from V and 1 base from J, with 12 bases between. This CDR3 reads CASRTGRVQETQYF. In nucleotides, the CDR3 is TGCGCCAGCAGGACAGGCAGAGTCCAAGAGACCCAGTACTTC.

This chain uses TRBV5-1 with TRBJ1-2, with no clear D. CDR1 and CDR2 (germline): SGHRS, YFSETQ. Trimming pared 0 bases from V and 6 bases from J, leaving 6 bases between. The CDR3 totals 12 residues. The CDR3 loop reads CASSLGPHGYTF. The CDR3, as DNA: TGCGCCAGCAGCTTGGGCCCGCATGGCTACACCTTC.